Reported below is one T cell receptor (beta chain). Its antigen is still unknown. This entry is derived from a study of shared clonotypes between healthy human individuals. The ends were cut back, 1 base at V and 7 bases at J, with 14 bases in the middle. The CDR3 contains 14 residues. Per germline, CDR1 SGHTA and CDR2 FQGNSA. Findings of the study overall: Blood alone was sampled, and tissue repertoires likely differ. Estimated clonotype richness was generally higher in naive than memory subsets.

Produced via immunoSEQ multiplex PCR; TCRdb's table is partial and in-frame only. Of a few hundred thousand clones in the sample, roughly 84% were seen once. The healthy adult donors were HIV-negative and reported no recent acute infections or vaccinations. Sequencing input: memory CD8+ T cells sorted from blood. Documented subset: CD45RO+ cells pooled with CCR7-negative TemRA cells. The chain couples TRBV7-2 to TRBJ2-7; the D gene is possibly TRBD2 (6 bases). The TCR originated in a man aged 18 to 30 in good health. The CDR3 bases are TGTGCCAGCAGCTTAGTGTCACTGGAGGGAGAGCAGTACTTC. Amino acids: CASSLVSLEGEQYF.